A selection of T cell receptor beta chains follows, all from one sample in a study of blood T cell repertoires in COVID-19. This table comes from immunoSEQ multiplex PCR, and its TCRdb copy is limited to in-frame clones, with some not included. The top ten clones hold 2.6% of a sample with about 320,000 clones, more than 75% of them seen once. Sequenced: PBMCs or T cells enriched from blood (not recorded which). These receptors came from a man aged 60 to 69 who had recovered from COVID-19. CDR3s include the opening cysteine and the closing phenylalanine or tryptophan. The D gene is left open where the match is weak. Size is stated for part of the rows, as once, few or many counts, or as a class when the clone is expanded.

once | TRBJ2-7 | 15 | TRBD2 | TRBV30 | TGTGCCTGGAGTGTACCGGGACTAGCGGACTACGAGCAGTACTTC | CAWSVPGLADYEQYF
NA | TRBJ2-4 | 12 | TRBD1 | TRBV29-1 | TGCAGCACCCGGGACAGGGAGGACATTCAGTACTTC | CSTRDREDIQYF
NA | TRBJ1-5 | 15 | NA | TRBV21-1 | TGTGCCAGCAGCAAAGGAAGGACAGGGCGGCAGCCCCAGCATTTT | CASSKGRTGRQPQHF
NA | TRBJ2-5 | 13 | TRBD1 | TRBV5-1 | TGCGCCAGCGACAGGGGGTACCAAGAGACCCAGTACTTC | CASDRGYQETQYF
NA | TRBJ2-1 | 11 | NA | TRBV7-9 | TGTGCCAGCGTAAGCGACAATGAGCAGTTCTTC | CASVSDNEQFF
once | TRBJ1-2 | 14 | NA | TRBV14 | TGTGCCAGCAGCCAAGTGGGAGGGTTTGGAGGCTACACCTTC | CASSQVGGFGGYTF
NA | TRBJ1-4 | 14 | NA | TRBV5-1 | TGCGCCAGCAGCTTGGCCCAGGACACTGAAAAACTGTTTTTT | CASSLAQDTEKLFF
NA | TRBJ2-1 | 13 | TRBD2 | TRBV3-1/TRBV3-2 | TGTGCCAGCAGCCTCGGGAGGCACATACGGCAGTTCTTC | CASSLGRHIRQFF
NA | TRBJ1-1 | 16 | TRBD1 | TRBV6-2/TRBV6-3 | TGTGCCAGCAGTTATCAGGAGGGACAGCTGAACACTGAAGCTTTCTTT | CASSYQEGQLNTEAFF
NA | TRBJ2-7 | 14 | TRBD1 | TRBV24-1 | TGTGCCACCAGCCACCCGGACAGGGTAGGTGAGCAGTACTTC | CATSHPDRVGEQYF
NA | TRBJ2-5 | 14 | NA | TRBV9 | TGTGCCAGCAGCGTGTGGGGAGGTGGAGAGACCCAGTACTTC | CASSVWGGGETQYF
NA | TRBJ1-4 | 14 | NA | TRBV5-6 | TGTGCCAGCAGCCTGATGGGGCCTGGGGAAAAACTGTTTTTT | CASSLMGPGEKLFF
NA | TRBJ1-1 | 14 | NA | TRBV9 | TGTGCCAGCAGCGTAGGACAGGAAGGGACTGAAGCTTTCTTT | CASSVGQEGTEAFF
NA | TRBJ1-6 | 13 | NA | TRBV10-3 | TGTGCCACCAACCAAGGGGTAAGTTCACCCCTCCACTTT | CATNQGVSSPLHF
NA | TRBJ2-1 | 15 | NA | TRBV7-9 | TGTGCCAGCAGCTTAGGAGCTAGCGTGGGGAATGAGCAGTTCTTC | CASSLGASVGNEQFF
NA | TRBJ2-5 | 16 | TRBD1 | TRBV19 | TGTGCCAGTAGTACGACCGGGACAGGGCCTCAAGAGACCCAGTACTTC | CASSTTGTGPQETQYF
NA | TRBJ1-1 | 15 | NA | TRBV9 | TGTGCCAGCAGCGTAGCGGTTAACTTGAACACTGAAGCTTTCTTT | CASSVAVNLNTEAFF
NA | TRBJ1-4 | 13 | NA | TRBV6-1 | TGTGCCAGCAGTGAACCGGGGGAGCGAAAACTGTTTTTT | CASSEPGERKLFF
NA | TRBJ1-1 | 12 | NA | TRBV12-3/TRBV12-4 | TGTGCCAGCAGTTTTCGGGACACTGAAGCTTTCTTT | CASSFRDTEAFF
NA | TRBJ2-2 | 15 | TRBD1 | TRBV9 | TGTGCCAGCAGCGTGACGGACAGGGTGACCGGGGAGCTGTTTTTT | CASSVTDRVTGELFF
NA | TRBJ2-7 | 18 | TRBD2 | TRBV7-2 | TGTGCCAGCAGCTACTATCTCGCTCGGGACTACAGAACCTACGAGCAGTACTTC | CASSYYLARDYRTYEQYF
NA | TRBJ2-1 | 14 | NA | TRBV5-1 | TGCGCCAGCAGTCTCAGGGGTGGCTACAATGAGCAGTTCTTC | CASSLRGGYNEQFF
NA | TRBJ2-2 | 13 | TRBD2 | TRBV2 | TGTGCCGGCAGTGAGCGGGGGGCCGGGGAGCTGTTTTTT | CAGSERGAGELFF
NA | TRBJ1-2 | 13 | TRBD1 | TRBV5-4 | TGTGCCAGCAGTGCGACAGGGGTTGGTGGCTACACCTTC | CASSATGVGGYTF
NA | TRBJ1-2 | 17 | TRBD1 | TRBV4-3 | TGCGCCAGCAGCCAAGAACCGGGACAGGGGCCTAACTATGGCTACACCTTC | CASSQEPGQGPNYGYTF
NA | TRBJ2-3 | 16 | TRBD1 | TRBV7-9 | TGTGCCAGCAGCTTAAGGGACAGGGGGCTTCTGGATACGCAGTATTTT | CASSLRDRGLLDTQYF
once | TRBJ1-1 | 14 | NA | TRBV18 | TGTGCCAGCTCAACCAATATAGGGGCGGAAAAAGCTTTCTTT | CASSTNIGAEKAFF
NA | TRBJ2-7 | 18 | TRBD1 | TRBV4-1 | TGCGCCAGCAGCCAAGCCCCCTTGGGACAGGAAATTATTTACGAGCAGTACTTC | CASSQAPLGQEIIYEQYF
few | TRBJ2-1 | 14 | NA | TRBV5-1 | TGCGCCAGCAGCTTGGGGGGGCGAGGGAATGAGCAGTTCTTC | CASSLGGRGNEQFF
NA | TRBJ2-7 | 14 | TRBD1 | TRBV6-5 | TGTGCCAGCAGGCGGGACAGGGCTACCTACGAGCAGTACTTC | CASRRDRATYEQYF
once | TRBJ1-5 | 14 | NA | TRBV30 | TGTGCCTGGGATAGCGGGGGTCGGAATCAGCCCCAGCATTTT | CAWDSGGRNQPQHF
NA | TRBJ2-7 | 14 | NA | TRBV7-8 | TGTGCCAGCAGCCACGGACTTGAGACCTACGAGCAGTACTTC | CASSHGLETYEQYF
NA | TRBJ1-5 | 14 | NA | TRBV9 | TGTGCCAGCAGCGTAGGGTCAGGAGGGCAGCCCCAGCATTTT | CASSVGSGGQPQHF